This T cell receptor (beta chain) was documented in a study of cytotoxic CD8 clonotypes in ibrutinib-treated CLL. Study overall: Outcomes included approximately 24 partial and 2 complete responses; after median around 65 months, approximately 15 stayed remitted and around 12 progressed. Response sampling came at median approximately a year of treatment, ranging about 6 to 40 months.

The study, taken as a whole, reports: Baseline clonality exceeded age-matched healthy donors and tracked circulating CD8+ T-cell counts.

For this clone: Antigen specificity is unknown.

Depths of 1 in 200,000 to 1 in 1 million T cells were the sequencing target. Here immunoSEQ multiplex PCR was the method, and the copy in TCRdb shows in-frame clones only, minus some. The sample gives approximately 330,000 clones, 70% to 80% of which show up once; 6.5% to 8% is in the top ten. In germline, CDR1 is LNHDA, CDR2 SQIVND (reference sequence). V lost 6 bases and J 0 bases, leaving 15 bases between the germline ends. CDR3 length: 16 amino acids. The input for sequencing was PBMCs, taken before ibrutinib treatment. This clonotype was sampled from a human donor with chronic lymphocytic leukemia. This sequence joins TRBV19 and TRBJ1-3; TRBD1 might be the D (6 bases). CDR3 nucleotide sequence: TGTGCCAGTAGCTCCGACGGACAGAGCTCTGGAAACACCATATATTTT. Amino acids: CASSSDGQSSGNTIYF.